This T cell receptor beta chain was identified in a study of T cell repertoires in cytomegalovirus infection. Overall study context: Public TCR beta signatures were indicative of both CMV infection and a matching HLA type.

A single record per CDR3 protein comes from TCRdb applying MiXCR to the reads. The sample shows 80,000 to 95,000 distinct CDR3 sequences, approximately 30% of them seen only once. Comments on this clonotype: Its antigen is not known.

Study results and caveats: Dominant in the ex vivo response were TCR beta clonotypes restricted by HLA-C and specific for CMV.

The germline V gene encodes CDR1 MNHEY and CDR2 SMNVEV (reference sequence). This CDR3 has 16 amino acids. The V and J ends lost 0 bases and 4 bases respectively, with 10 bases between them. Here the sequenced sample was CD8+ T cells from cultured PBMCs, taken from culture after CMV antigen stimulation. The rearrangement links TRBV27 to TRBJ1-6, with D possibly matching TRBD1 (5 bases). This clonotype was sampled from a human donor in good health (CMV status not recorded). Some clones in this sample may be carry-over from other donors' samples. DNA of the CDR3: TGTGCCAGCAGTTTATCGGGGGGAGCGTATAATTCACCCCTCCACTTT. Protein sequence: CASSLSGGAYNSPLHF.